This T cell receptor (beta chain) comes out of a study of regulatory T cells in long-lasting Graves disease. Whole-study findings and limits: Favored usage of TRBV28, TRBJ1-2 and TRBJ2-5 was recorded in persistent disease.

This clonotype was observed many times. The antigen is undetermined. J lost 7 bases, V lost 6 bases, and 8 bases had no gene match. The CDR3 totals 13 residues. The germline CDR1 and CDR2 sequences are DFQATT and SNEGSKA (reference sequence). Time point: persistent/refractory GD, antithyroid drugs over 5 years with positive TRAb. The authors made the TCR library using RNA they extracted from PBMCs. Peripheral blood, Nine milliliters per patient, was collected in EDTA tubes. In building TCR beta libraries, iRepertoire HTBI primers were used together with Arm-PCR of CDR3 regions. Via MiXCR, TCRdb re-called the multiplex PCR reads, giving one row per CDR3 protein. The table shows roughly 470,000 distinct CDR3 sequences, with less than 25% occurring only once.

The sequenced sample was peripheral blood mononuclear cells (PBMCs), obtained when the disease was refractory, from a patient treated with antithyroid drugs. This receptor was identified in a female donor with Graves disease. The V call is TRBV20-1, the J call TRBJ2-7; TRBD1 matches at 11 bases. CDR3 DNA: TGCAGTGCCCCCGGACAGGGGGCAGATGAGCAGTACTTC. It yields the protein CSAPGQGADEQYF.